Below are 32 T cell receptor beta chains sequenced from a single sample in a study of blood T cell repertoires in COVID-19. Profiled with immunoSEQ multiplex PCR; TCRdb holds only in-frame clones, not every one. Seen here are about half a million clones, 80% to 90% observed once, and the top ten hold 3% to 3.5%. The sample taken for sequencing was peripheral blood. These receptor sequences come from a human donor in a cohort sampled during active COVID-19.

This rearrangement joins TRBV29-1 to TRBJ2-1, with D tentatively TRBD2 (6 bases). Germline loops: CDR1 SQVTM, CDR2 ANQGSEA. Deletions cut 8 bases from V and 6 bases from J, with 14 bases between. The length of the CDR3 is 12 residues. CDR3 residues: CSTTLAANEQFF. CDR3 coding DNA: TGCAGCACCACCTTAGCGGCCAATGAGCAGTTCTTC.

The chain uses TRBV9 and TRBJ1-2, with D uncertain. This CDR3 comprises 15 residues. V gave up 0 bases and J gave up 8 bases, with 17 bases separating them. The germline gives CDR1 SGDLS, CDR2 YYNGEE. Here the CDR3 reads CASSVEHSEWRGYTF. Here the CDR3 DNA reads TGTGCCAGCAGCGTAGAGCACAGCGAATGGAGGGGCTACACCTTC. The full variable domain, completed using reference TRBV9 and TRBJ1-2, is DSGVTQTPKHLITATGQRVTLRCSPRSGDLSVYWYQQSLDQGLQFLIQYYNGEERAKGNILERFSAQQFPDLHSELNLSSLELGDSALYFCASSVEHSEWRGYTFGSGTRLTVV.

V and J are TRBV27 and TRBJ1-5; a weak D match, TRBD1 (5 bases). The CDR3 length is 16 residues. In germline, CDR1 is MNHEY, CDR2 SMNVEV (reference sequence). Trimming left V 5 bases short and J 2 bases short, with 16 bases between. The CDR3 DNA sequence: TGTGCCAGCAGTCCCCGGGACTTAGGAGGCAATCAGCCCCAGCATTTT. This codes for CASSPRDLGGNQPQHF.

This clone has a single count. The J gene is TRBJ2-5, the V gene TRBV29-1; the D gene is possibly TRBD1 (5 bases). CDR3 length equals 13 residues. Per the germline V gene, CDR1 is SQVTM and CDR2 is ANQGSEA. V lost 1 base and J lost 10, with 16 bases in between. The CDR3 DNA is TGCAGCGTTGAAGCGACAGCTGCAAGAGACCAGTACTTC. It yields the protein CSVEATAARDQYF.

V usage is TRBV19 and J usage is TRBJ2-2; D not resolved. Germline V lookup: CDR1 LNHDA, CDR2 SQIVND (reference sequence). This CDR3 has 13 amino acids. V lost 1 base, J lost 6 bases, and 6 bases lay in between. The chain's CDR3 is CASSIVSAGELFF. The CDR3 DNA reads TGTGCCAGTAGTATAGTGTCCGCCGGGGAGCTGTTTTTT.

This clone has just a few counts. This chain joins TRBV28 and TRBJ1-4, with a tentative D call TRBD1 (5 bases). There are 15 residues in the CDR3. The V gene lost 6 bases and the J gene lost 5 bases, with 16 bases spanning the gap. Per the germline V gene, CDR1 is MDHEN and CDR2 is SYDVKM. CDR3 protein: CASSVGGARNEKLFF. DNA of the CDR3: TGTGCCAGCAGCGTAGGAGGGGCGCGGAATGAAAAACTGTTTTTT.

The rearrangement uses TRBV7-2 and TRBJ2-3, with 7 positions matching TRBD2. Per the germline V gene, CDR1 is SGHTA and CDR2 is FQGNSA. This CDR3 is built from 15 residues. V was clipped by 1 base and J by 6 bases; unmatched bases: 7. CDR3 amino acids: CASSLVAGEPDTQYF. The CDR3 DNA sequence: TGTGCCAGCAGCTTAGTGGCGGGAGAACCTGATACGCAGTATTTT. The entire variable domain, with the rest obtained from reference TRBV7-2 and TRBJ2-3, is as follows: GAGVSQSPSNKVTEKGKDVELRCDPISGHTALYWYRQSLGQGLEFLIYFQGNSAPDKSGLPSDRFSAERTGGSVSTLTIQRTQQEDSAVYLCASSLVAGEPDTQYFGPGTRLTVL.

The gene calls are TRBV12-3 or TRBV12-4 and TRBJ1-5; unclear D gene. The V and J ends lost 6 bases and 1 base respectively, with 7 bases between them. The CDR3 loop spans 13 amino acids. CDR3 bases: TGTGCCAGCAGCCCGCGAAGCAATCAGCCCCAGCATTTT. Protein product: CASSPRSNQPQHF.

This chain connects TRBV5-1 to TRBJ2-7; TRBD1 matches at 8 bases. CDR3 length equals 14 residues. The germline V gene has CDR1 SGHRS and CDR2 YFSETQ. J was trimmed by 5 bases and V by 3 bases; bases with no gene match: 7. The CDR3 sequence is CASSSDRGNNEQYF. The CDR3 DNA reads TGCGCCAGCAGCTCCGACAGGGGTAATAACGAGCAGTACTTC.

The rearrangement joins TRBV2 to TRBJ1-6, with a possible D match to TRBD1 (5 bases). Germline loops: CDR1 SNHLY, CDR2 FYNNEI. The V end lost 6 bases, the J end lost 14 bases, and 23 bases lay between the germline ends. The CDR3 spans 15 residues. CDR3 nucleotide sequence: TGTGCCAGCAGACGGACGGAGGGCTCGGGGGGGGCCCTCCACTTT. This translates into CASRRTEGSGGALHF.

The V and J genes are TRBV18 and TRBJ1-5; TRBD1 aligns across 7 bases. Germline V lookup: CDR1 KGHSH, CDR2 LQKENI. There are 16 residues in the CDR3. V gave up 0 bases and J gave up 2 bases; unmatched junction bases: 4. CDR3 DNA sequence: TGTGCCAGCTCACCACCGGATGACAGGGGCAATCAGCCCCAGCATTTT. Residues: CASSPPDDRGNQPQHF.

J is TRBJ2-2 and V is TRBV30; 7 bases match TRBD2. Germline CDR1 GTSNPN, CDR2 SVGIG (reference sequence). V was pared by 3 bases and J by 2 bases, with 9 bases of the junction left unmatched. The CDR3 sequence is 16 residues long. This chain's CDR3 is CAWSGGLADNTGELFF. The CDR3 DNA is TGTGCCTGGAGCGGCGGCCTAGCGGACAACACCGGGGAGCTGTTTTTT.

This chain links TRBV15 with TRBJ1-4; D possibly corresponds to TRBD1 (6 bases). Trimming took off 0 bases at V and 8 bases at J, with 19 bases between the two ends. The CDR3 has 17 residues. Germline V lookup: CDR1 LNHNV, CDR2 YYDKDF (reference sequence). CDR3 sequence reads: CATSRDGGRGAYEKLFF. The CDR3 DNA sequence: TGTGCCACCAGCAGAGATGGGGGCAGGGGCGCTTACGAAAAACTGTTTTTT.

This clone was detected a few times. The chain uses TRBV6-6 and TRBJ2-5; 10 bases are a match to TRBD2. CDR1 and CDR2 (germline): MNHNY, SVGAGI (reference sequence). The CDR3 extends over 16 amino acids. V lost 5 bases and J lost 1; bases outside the gene matches: 7. In DNA, the CDR3 is TGTGCCAGCAGTGGGAAGCTAGCGGGAGCCCAAGAGACCCAGTACTTC. This encodes CASSGKLAGAQETQYF.

This rearrangement joins TRBV28 to TRBJ2-1; D call uncertain. V lost 5 bases to trimming and J lost 12 bases, with 20 bases between them. Germline assignment: CDR1 MDHEN and CDR2 SYDVKM. CDR3 length: 14 residues. The CDR3 coding sequence is TGTGCCAGCAGTCCCGGCGGTGGCTCAATGTTGCAGTTCTTC. Its protein product is CASSPGGGSMLQFF.

This sequence joins TRBV7-9 and TRBJ2-1, with D possibly TRBD1 on 6 matching bases. The germline gives CDR1 SEHNR, CDR2 FQNEAQ (reference sequence). Trimming stripped 0 bases from V and 9 bases from J, with 12 bases between. CDR3 length: 14 residues. The DNA of the CDR3 is TGTGCCAGCAGCTTAGCACAGGGTGGGGGTGAGCAGTTCTTC. Translated, it gives CASSLAQGGGEQFF.

In its sample, this clone was seen a few times. Other DNA sequences in the sample encode the same CDR3. V usage is TRBV3-1 (or the pseudogene TRBV3-2) and J usage is TRBJ2-7; 8 bases agree with TRBD1. The V gene end was trimmed by 6 bases and the J gene end by 3 bases; junction bases not matched to a gene: 4. CDR3 length: 13 amino acids. Per the germline V gene, CDR1 is LGHDT and CDR2 is YNNKEL (reference sequence). Here the CDR3 reads CASSRTGNYEQYF. DNA for the CDR3: TGTGCCAGCAGTAGGACAGGGAACTACGAGCAGTACTTC.

The V call is TRBV7-3, the J call TRBJ2-3; D uncertain. Per germline, CDR1 SGHTA and CDR2 FQGTGA. The V and J ends lost 2 bases and 0 bases respectively, with 18 bases between them. This CDR3 has 18 amino acids. The CDR3 is CASSLLSLSLLSTDTQYF. The CDR3 DNA follows: TGTGCCAGCAGCTTACTATCTCTCTCTCTACTCAGCACAGATACGCAGTATTTT.

The J gene is TRBJ1-1, the V gene TRBV5-1; 7 bases match TRBD1. The CDR3 is 15 residues long. Germline lookup yields CDR1 SGHRS and CDR2 YFSETQ. J gave up 2 bases and V 4 bases, and 8 bases lay outside the gene matches. The CDR3 DNA is TGCGCCAGCAGCACTTCCGGGACAGACAACACTGAAGCTTTCTTT. Amino acids: CASSTSGTDNTEAFF.

This clone showed up just once. The chain combines TRBV10-1 with TRBJ2-1, with 9 bases that match TRBD2. CDR3 length: 18 amino acids. The V segment lost 0 bases and the J segment 2 bases; nucleotides outside the gene matches: 8. Germline V gives CDR1 WNHNN, CDR2 SYGVQD (reference sequence). This CDR3 is CASSESGLALGPYNEQFF. As DNA, the CDR3 is TGCGCCAGCAGTGAGTCGGGACTAGCCCTGGGGCCCTACAATGAGCAGTTCTTC.

V gene TRBV27 combines with J gene TRBJ2-1; TRBD1 agrees at 7 bases. In germline, CDR1 is MNHEY, CDR2 SMNVEV (reference sequence). Unmatched junction bases numbered 4, after V lost 8 bases and J lost 3 bases. The CDR3 spans 13 residues. In DNA, the CDR3 is TGTGCCAGCGGGACAGTACTCTACAATGAGCAGTTCTTC. As protein: CASGTVLYNEQFF.

The rearrangement uses TRBV5-5 and TRBJ2-4, with D unresolved. Trimming cost V 4 bases and J 3 bases, with 17 bases left between them. Germline-derived CDR1 and CDR2 are SGHKS and YYEKEE (reference sequence). CDR3 length: 16 amino acids. The DNA of the CDR3 is TGTGCCAGCAGCCTCCCCCTTCCCCTTGTCAAAAACATTCAGTACTTC. This codes for CASSLPLPLVKNIQYF.

J is TRBJ2-3 and V is TRBV7-3; 8 nucleotides align to TRBD2. From germline, CDR1 is SGHTA and CDR2 FQGTGA. This CDR3 is 16 amino acids long. The J segment lost 1 base and the V segment lost 5 bases, leaving 8 bases of the junction unmatched. CDR3 in DNA: TGTGCCAGCAGCATAAGCGGGAGATATGGCACAGATACGCAGTATTTT. It specifies CASSISGRYGTDTQYF. The entire variable domain, with the rest obtained from reference TRBV7-3 and TRBJ2-3, is as follows: GAGVSQTPSNKVTEKGKYVELRCDPISGHTALYWYRQSLGQGPEFLIYFQGTGAADDSGLPNDRFFAVRPEGSVSTLKIQRTERGDSAVYLCASSISGRYGTDTQYFGPGTRLTVL.

The chain joins TRBV7-3 to TRBJ2-1, with D maybe TRBD2 (5 bases). The CDR3 loop spans 15 amino acids. Germline V gene sequence: CDR1 SGHTA, CDR2 FQGTGA. Trimming removed 4 bases from V and 6 bases from J, with 16 bases in between. The CDR3 loop reads CASSSLAVPSNEQFF. The DNA for the CDR3 is TGTGCCAGCAGCTCTCTAGCCGTCCCCAGCAATGAGCAGTTCTTC.

This chain uses TRBV20-1 with TRBJ2-5; no clear D. This CDR3 contains 12 residues. The V and J ends lost 3 bases and 4 bases respectively, with 9 bases between them. Germline-derived CDR1 and CDR2 are DFQATT and SNEGSKA (reference sequence). The chain's CDR3 is CSASRGGETQYF. CDR3 sequence (DNA): TGCAGTGCTAGTCGAGGCGGAGAGACCCAGTACTTC.

The genes are TRBV6-2 or TRBV6-3 and TRBJ2-7; D is unresolved. Trimming stripped 2 bases from V and 0 bases from J, with 8 bases between. The germline V gene has CDR1 MNHEY and CDR2 SVGEGT. The CDR3 loop spans 14 amino acids. The CDR3 DNA reads as TGTGCCAGCAGTTACGAGGCTCTCTCCTACGAGCAGTACTTC. Translation gives CASSYEALSYEQYF.

The CDR3 region is CASSGTSQETQYF. DNA of the CDR3: TGTGCCAGTAGTGGGACTAGCCAGGAGACCCAGTACTTC. The chain is built from TRBV19 and TRBJ2-5; 9 bases fit TRBD2. This CDR3 has 13 residues. Germline V gene sequence: CDR1 LNHDA, CDR2 SQIVND (reference sequence). After removal of 5 bases from V and 5 bases from J, the junction contained 3 bases not matched to a gene.

This clone turned up a few times. V usage is TRBV7-2 and J usage is TRBJ2-3; D remains unclear. V gave up 7 bases and J gave up 10 bases, with 18 bases separating them. The V gene's germline CDR1 is SGHTA and CDR2 FQGNSA. The CDR3 length is 13 residues. CDR3 nucleotides: TGTGCCAGCACCCCAGAGTCAGGATTCGCGCAGTATTTT. Translating it yields CASTPESGFAQYF.

The chain employs TRBV29-1 and TRBJ2-2, with 8 bases aligning to TRBD2. The germline CDR1 and CDR2 sequences are SQVTM and ANQGSEA. The trim removed 7 bases at V and 7 bases at J, leaving 8 bases unmatched. The CDR3 is 13 amino acids. The CDR3 is CSATAGGGGELFF. In nucleotides, the CDR3 is TGCAGCGCAACCGCGGGGGGTGGCGGGGAGCTGTTTTTT.

The CDR3 here is CAIMGQMNTEAFF. Written as DNA, the CDR3 is TGTGCCATCATGGGACAGATGAACACTGAAGCTTTCTTT. This chain joins TRBV10-3 and TRBJ1-1; 7 bases map to TRBD1. The V and J ends lost 7 bases and 0 bases, in that order; junction bases with no gene match: 2. Germline V gives CDR1 ENHRY, CDR2 SYGVKD. CDR3 length: 13 residues.

The chain employs TRBV7-9 and TRBJ2-5; D unclear. Germline values: CDR1 SEHNR, CDR2 FQNEAQ (reference sequence). With 5 bases removed from V and 1 base from J, the gap between germline ends came to 11 bases. CDR3 length: 14 amino acids. CDR3 bases: TGTGCCAGCAGCCCAGGTCAGATCCAAGAGACCCAGTACTTC. Amino acid sequence: CASSPGQIQETQYF. The full variable domain, its missing parts supplied by reference TRBV7-9 and TRBJ2-5, is DTGVSQNPRHKITKRGQNVTFRCDPISEHNRLYWYRQTLGQGPEFLTYFQNEAQLEKSRLLSDRFSAERPKGSFSTLEIQRTEQGDSAMYLCASSPGQIQETQYFGPGTRLLVL.

As to this clone: At one end the junction does not follow the germline gene, possibly because of a read error. V and J are TRBV12-3 or TRBV12-4 and TRBJ2-7; D call uncertain. This CDR3 is 11 amino acids long. CDR3 in amino acids: CASSLGSSWVF. The CDR3 region has the DNA TGTGCCAGCAGTTTAGGGAGCTCTTGGGTCTTC.